Listed here are 5 T cell receptor beta chains from one sample, sequenced in a study of CD8 T cells in Susac syndrome. It was with random hexamers that roughly 0.5 to 1 ug RNA was reverse transcribed. TCRdb re-analysed the immunoSEQ multiplex PCR reads in MiXCR, keeping a single row per CDR3 protein. The sample has about 180,000 distinct CDR3 sequences; around 95% are singletons. Sample: CD4+ T cells from PBMCs. The receptors come from a human donor with multiple sclerosis.

The chain couples TRBV25-1 to TRBJ2-1, with D perhaps TRBD1 (5 bases). V lost 3 bases and J 10 bases, leaving 22 bases between the germline ends. The CDR3 spans 16 residues. Germline values: CDR1 MGHDK, CDR2 SYGVNS. The CDR3: CASSDRGRERSREQFF. CDR3 coding DNA: TGTGCCAGCAGTGATAGAGGCAGGGAACGAAGTAGGGAGCAGTTCTTC.

The chain has TRBV28 and TRBJ2-3; 7 bases fit TRBD2. In germline, CDR1 is MDHEN, CDR2 SYDVKM. CDR3 length: 13 amino acids. V shed 6 bases, J shed 6 bases, and the junction held 6 bases outside the gene matches. The CDR3 DNA is TGTGCCAGCAGCCTCGCTAGCGGCGATACGCAGTATTTT. Translated, it gives CASSLASGDTQYF.

V is TRBV7-3 and J is TRBJ2-3; perhaps TRBD1 as D (6 bases). The CDR3 totals 16 residues. Trimming stripped 1 base from V and 1 base from J, with 12 bases between. Germline V CDR1 and CDR2: SGHTA, FQGTGA. The DNA of the CDR3 is TGTGCCAGCAGCTTAAGGGCAGGGGCTGGCACAGATACGCAGTATTTT. Its translation is CASSLRAGAGTDTQYF.

CDR3 nucleotides: TGTGCCAGCAGCCACAACAGGGGGGCGACCGGGGAGCTGTTTTTT. It is translated as CASSHNRGATGELFF. The rearrangement joins TRBV5-4 to TRBJ2-2; 8 nucleotides match TRBD1. V lost 4 bases to trimming and J lost 5 bases; unmatched junction nucleotides: 7. CDR3 length: 15 amino acids. Germline loops: CDR1 SGHNT, CDR2 YYREEE (reference sequence).

The rearrangement uses TRBV3-1 and TRBJ1-1, with D unresolved. V shed 3 bases and J shed 3 bases, with 17 bases lying between them. The CDR3 sequence is 16 residues long. Per the germline V gene, CDR1 is LGHDT and CDR2 is YNNKEL (reference sequence). This CDR3 reads CASSHTSETLDTEAFF. The CDR3 DNA reads TGTGCCAGCAGCCATACATCAGAGACCTTAGACACTGAAGCTTTCTTT.